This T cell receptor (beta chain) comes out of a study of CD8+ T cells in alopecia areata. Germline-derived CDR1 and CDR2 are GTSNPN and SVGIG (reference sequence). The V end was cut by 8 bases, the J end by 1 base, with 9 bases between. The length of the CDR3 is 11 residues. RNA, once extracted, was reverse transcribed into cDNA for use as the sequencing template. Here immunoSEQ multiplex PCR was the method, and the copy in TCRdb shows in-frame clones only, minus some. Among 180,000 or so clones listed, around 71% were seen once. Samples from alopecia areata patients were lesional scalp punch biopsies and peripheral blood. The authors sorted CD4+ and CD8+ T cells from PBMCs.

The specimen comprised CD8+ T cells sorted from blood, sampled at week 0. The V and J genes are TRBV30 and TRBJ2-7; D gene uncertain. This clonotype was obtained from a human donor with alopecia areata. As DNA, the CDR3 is TGTGCCCTGGCGGATTCCTACGAGCAGTACTTC. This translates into CALADSYEQYF.